One and the same sample provided the 25 T cell receptor beta chains below, sequenced in a study of blood T cell repertoires in COVID-19. The data were produced by immunoSEQ multiplex PCR, yet TCRdb's version contains in-frame clones alone and is incomplete. The data show 100,000 to 150,000 clones, around 85% seen once. Specimen: peripheral blood. The receptors stem from an elderly woman with COVID-19, enrolled during active disease.

The V gene is TRBV18, the J gene TRBJ2-3, with a possible D match to TRBD1 (6 bases). V was trimmed by 6 bases and J by 5 bases, leaving 15 bases between them. This CDR3 region has 14 residues. CDR1 KGHSH and CDR2 LQKENI come from the germline V gene. The CDR3 loop is CASSPRQAGDTQYF. The CDR3 DNA reads TGTGCCAGCTCGCCTCGACAGGCGGGAGATACGCAGTATTTT.

The chain couples TRBV5-4 to TRBJ2-5; no clear D gene. There are 13 residues in the CDR3. V gave up 0 bases and J gave up 5 bases, with 8 bases separating them. The germline gives CDR1 SGHNT, CDR2 YYREEE (reference sequence). CDR3 loop: CASSLASGETQYF. CDR3 bases: TGTGCCAGCAGCTTGGCATCCGGGGAGACCCAGTACTTC.

V gene TRBV18 combines with J gene TRBJ2-2, with 14 bases lining up with TRBD2. Germline lookup yields CDR1 KGHSH and CDR2 LQKENI. V trimming: 3 bases; J trimming: 10 bases; junction bases outside the gene matches: 7. There are 16 residues in the CDR3. The CDR3 spells CASSPPGLAGVAELFF. The CDR3 DNA reads as TGTGCCAGCTCACCTCCGGGACTAGCGGGAGTTGCGGAGCTGTTTTTT. The variable domain in full, completed from reference TRBV18 and TRBJ2-2, reads NAGVMQNPRHLVRRRGQEARLRCSPMKGHSHVYWYRQLPEEGLKFMVYLQKENIIDESGMPKERFSAEFPKEGPSILRIQQVVRGDSAAYFCASSPPGLAGVAELFFGEGSRLTVL.

The chain recombines TRBV19 with TRBJ1-6; 7 bases line up with TRBD1. This CDR3 has 16 amino acids. Germline CDR1 LNHDA, CDR2 SQIVND (reference sequence). V dropped 4 bases and J dropped 10; count of bases not matched to a gene: 13. The CDR3 DNA reads as TGTGCCAGTAGTAGGTACAGGGGTGAGAGAGGATCACCCCTCCACTTT. Protein sequence: CASSRYRGERGSPLHF.

As DNA, the CDR3 is TGTGCCAGCAGTTTATCGGTGGGAGGCGGCACAGATACGCAGTATTTT. As protein: CASSLSVGGGTDTQYF. The genes are TRBV27 and TRBJ2-3, with D perhaps matching TRBD2 (6 bases). Germline CDR1 is MNHEY and CDR2 is SMNVEV (reference sequence). Trimming cost V 0 bases and J 1 base, with 11 bases left between them. The CDR3 totals 16 residues.

This clone was counted between two and nine times. The rearrangement links TRBV19 to TRBJ1-2, with D unresolved. The germline gives CDR1 LNHDA, CDR2 SQIVND (reference sequence). The CDR3 spans 13 residues. Trimming removed 0 bases from V and 1 base from J, with 3 bases in between. The CDR3 bases are TGTGCCAGTAGTATAGAGAGTAACTATGGCTACACCTTC. It translates to CASSIESNYGYTF.

CDR3 DNA: TGTGCCAGTGGGACTAGCGGGGCCTACAATGAGCAGTTCTTC. Its translation is CASGTSGAYNEQFF. The genes are TRBV19 and TRBJ2-1; TRBD2 aligns across 13 bases. Germline lookup yields CDR1 LNHDA and CDR2 SQIVND (reference sequence). V was pared by 8 bases and J by 2 bases, with 0 bases of the junction left unmatched. The CDR3 sequence is 14 residues long.

The sample holds one count of this clone. V gene TRBV11-2 combines with J gene TRBJ1-6, with D hard to call. The V and J ends lost 5 bases and 7 bases respectively, with 9 bases between them. CDR1 and CDR2 from the germline V gene are SGHAT and FQNNGV. The CDR3 has 13 residues. This chain's CDR3 is CASSPGGNSPLHF. CDR3 bases: TGTGCCAGCAGCCCAGGCGGGAATTCACCCCTCCACTTT.

In its sample, this clone was seen a few times. The V and J genes are TRBV7-2 and TRBJ1-5; D not certain. The V end lost 2 bases, the J end lost 2 bases, and 4 bases lay between the germline ends. Germline CDR1 SGHTA, CDR2 FQGNSA. The CDR3 loop spans 13 amino acids. The CDR3 loop reads CASSLQGNQPQHF. The CDR3 DNA is TGTGCCAGCAGCTTACAGGGCAATCAGCCCCAGCATTTT.

CDR3 residues: CASSFGTSNNEQFF. The CDR3 DNA reads TGTGCCAGCAGCTTTGGGACTAGTAACAATGAGCAGTTCTTC. The chain is built from TRBV5-6 and TRBJ2-1; the match to TRBD2 covers 8 bases. CDR1 and CDR2 from the germline V gene are SGHDT and YYEEEE. J gave up 5 bases and V 2 bases, and 3 bases lay outside the gene matches. This CDR3 spans 14 amino acids. Combining the CDR3 with reference TRBV5-6 and TRBJ2-1 gives the whole variable domain DAGVTQSPTHLIKTRGQQVTLRCSPKSGHDTVSWYQQALGQGPQFIFQYYEEEERQRGNFPDRFSGHQFPNYSSELNVNALLLGDSALYLCASSFGTSNNEQFFGPGTRLTVL.

Concerning this clone itself: Additional DNA sequences in this sample encode the identical CDR3. The chain couples TRBV19 to TRBJ1-2, with 10 bases that match TRBD1. This CDR3 comprises 13 residues. V lost 6 bases and J lost 8; bases outside the gene matches: 6. Germline CDR1 is LNHDA and CDR2 is SQIVND (reference sequence). The chain's CDR3 is CASSTGTGVGYTF. The CDR3 DNA reads TGTGCCAGTAGCACCGGGACAGGGGTCGGCTACACCTTC.

This clone has a handful of counts. V and J are TRBV5-1 and TRBJ2-1; 13 bases agree with TRBD2. Germline V gene sequence: CDR1 SGHRS, CDR2 YFSETQ. The CDR3 covers 16 residues. Trimming removed 2 bases from V and 7 bases from J; junction bases left unmatched: 6. The CDR3 DNA follows: TGCGCCAGCAGCTTCGGACTAGCGGGAGACCTTAATGAGCAGTTCTTC. Amino acids: CASSFGLAGDLNEQFF. Supplemented by reference TRBV5-1 and TRBJ2-1, the full variable domain reads KAGVTQTPRYLIKTRGQQVTLSCSPISGHRSVSWYQQTPGQGLQFLFEYFSETQRNKGNFPGRFSGRQFSNSRSEMNVSTLELGDSALYLCASSFGLAGDLNEQFFGPGTRLTVL.

This clone was detected only once. The chain has TRBV25-1 and TRBJ1-4; unclear D gene. The V gene lost 1 base and the J gene lost 3 bases, with 12 bases spanning the gap. This CDR3 has 16 residues. From germline, CDR1 is MGHDK and CDR2 SYGVNS. The CDR3 sequence is CASSESVVRANEKLFF. CDR3 nucleotide sequence: TGTGCCAGCAGTGAATCTGTGGTACGGGCTAATGAAAAACTGTTTTTT.

The chain carries TRBV5-1 and TRBJ1-5; 9 nucleotides agree with TRBD1. J lost 5 bases, V lost 0 bases, and 3 bases had no gene match. Germline V CDR1 and CDR2: SGHRS, YFSETQ. The CDR3 runs to 15 residues. The CDR3 loop reads CASSLAGTGYQPQHF. The CDR3 DNA is TGCGCCAGCAGCTTGGCAGGGACAGGGTATCAGCCCCAGCATTTT.

The chain combines TRBV19 with TRBJ2-2; D is perhaps TRBD1 (7 bases). The CDR3 is 14 residues long. V was shortened by 11 bases and J by 4 bases, with 17 bases between the two germline ends. CDR1 and CDR2 (germline): LNHDA, SQIVND (reference sequence). In nucleotides, the CDR3 is TGTGCCCTAAGACAGGGAGGTAGCACCGGGGAGCTGTTTTTT. It specifies CALRQGGSTGELFF.

Points on this clone: This sample also contains other DNA sequences that code for the same CDR3. This sequence joins TRBV24-1 and TRBJ1-2; D is unclear. Germline V gene lookup returns CDR1 KGHDR and CDR2 SFDVKD. The V and J ends lost 4 bases and 8 bases respectively, with 7 bases between them. This CDR3 comprises 11 residues. The DNA for the CDR3 is TGTGCCACCAGTGACGCGGGGGGCTACACCTTC. This gives the protein CATSDAGGYTF.

The CDR3 is CASSIRRGSNNEQFF. Written as DNA, the CDR3 is TGTGCCAGTAGTATAAGAAGGGGAAGCAACAATGAGCAGTTCTTC. The V and J genes are TRBV19 and TRBJ2-1, with a weak D call TRBD1 (5 bases). Looked up from germline, CDR1 is LNHDA and CDR2 is SQIVND (reference sequence). V was cut by 2 bases and J by 5 bases, with 13 bases left in between. This CDR3 contains 15 residues.

V and J are TRBV19 and TRBJ2-7, with D possibly being TRBD1 (6 bases). This CDR3 is 13 amino acids long. Trimming removed 4 bases at V and 7 bases at J, with 14 bases between. The germline CDR1 and CDR2 sequences are LNHDA and SQIVND (reference sequence). The CDR3 nucleotides are TGTGCCAGTAGTACCACAGGGATTAAAGAGCAGTACTTC. Amino acids: CASSTTGIKEQYF.

The DNA for the CDR3 is TGTGCCAGCAACGGCGGGACCAACACCGGGGAGCTGTTTTTT. Its protein is CASNGGTNTGELFF. The rearrangement joins TRBV2 to TRBJ2-2; tentative D call: TRBD2 (6 bases). V gave up 7 bases and J gave up 2 bases, with 11 bases separating them. The CDR3 spans 14 residues. In germline, CDR1 is SNHLY, CDR2 FYNNEI.

J is TRBJ1-3 and V is TRBV28; 8 bases match TRBD1. The CDR3 totals 14 residues. Germline loops: CDR1 MDHEN, CDR2 SYDVKM. Trimming removed 5 bases from V and 5 bases from J; junction bases left unmatched: 5. The CDR3 region has the DNA TGTGCCAGCAGTAGCGGACAGGGCCGAAACACCATATATTTT. Translation gives CASSSGQGRNTIYF.

J is TRBJ2-6 and V is TRBV4-2; 12 bases agree with TRBD1. CDR1 is LGHNA, CDR2 YNFKEQ, per germline. V lost 0 bases to trimming and J lost 4 bases; unmatched junction nucleotides: 10. The CDR3 has 20 residues. The CDR3 DNA is TGTGCCAGCAGCCAAGATAGAGGGACAGGGGGCGCAGGGGGGGCCAACGTCCTGACTTTC. It yields the protein CASSQDRGTGGAGGANVLTF.

The chain carries TRBV6-5 and TRBJ2-7; D possibly corresponds to TRBD1 (6 bases). CDR3 length: 14 amino acids. Germline CDR1 MNHEY, CDR2 SVGAGI. The V gene lost 10 bases and the J gene lost 4 bases, with 20 bases spanning the gap. CDR3 sequence: CATQKDRITYEQYF. CDR3 coding DNA: TGTGCCACCCAGAAGGACAGAATTACTTACGAGCAGTACTTC.

This clone was counted a single time. This chain uses TRBV4-1 with TRBJ2-1; TRBD2 might be the D (6 bases). This CDR3 region has 16 residues. V shed 0 bases and J shed 10 bases, with 19 bases lying between them. Per germline, CDR1 MGHRA and CDR2 YSYEKL. The CDR3, as DNA: TGCGCCAGCAGCCAAGAGACTGTTAGCGGTCTCAGGGAGCAGTTCTTC. Protein sequence: CASSQETVSGLREQFF.

The V gene is TRBV29-1, the J gene TRBJ2-1, with D hard to call. Trimming pared 6 bases from V and 4 bases from J, leaving 10 bases between. Germline lookup yields CDR1 SQVTM and CDR2 ANQGSEA. The CDR3 runs to 12 residues. CDR3 DNA: TGCAGCGTCGTAAAAAAATACAATGAGCAGTTCTTC. Protein sequence: CSVVKKYNEQFF.

This chain joins TRBV28 and TRBJ1-2, with 7 bases matching TRBD1. The CDR3 is made up of 16 amino acids. The germline CDR1 and CDR2 sequences are MDHEN and SYDVKM. Trimming took 6 bases from V and 2 from J; bases not matched to a gene: 12. As DNA, the CDR3 is TGTGCCAGCAGCCAAGCGAACAGGGGCCTAAACTATGGCTACACCTTC. It yields the protein CASSQANRGLNYGYTF.